This T cell receptor (beta chain) was obtained from a study of OX40 agonist ivuxolimab in advanced cancers. CDR1 LNHDA and CDR2 SQIVND come from the germline V gene (reference sequence). The CDR3 extends over 15 amino acids. V was cut by 3 bases and J by 4 bases, with 13 bases left in between. On this clone: Its antigen is not known.

Repertoires were generated with immunoSEQ multiplex PCR, while TCRdb's copy carries only in-frame clones and drops some. The table records about 64,000 clones, around 80% of them present only once. Blood sampling took place at baseline, cycle 4 day 1, and cycle 7 day 1. Notes on the study in general: CD4+ and CD8+ T cells in blood underwent clonal expansion by week 6 at 0.1 to 3.0 mg/kg. Average numbers of expanded clones were greater in CD8+ T cells than in CD4+.

The genes are TRBV19 and TRBJ1-5; D is possibly TRBD1 (5 bases). The sequence derives from an adult with an advanced solid tumor such as melanoma, head and neck, liver or kidney cancer. The sample was CD4+ or CD8+ T cells sorted from blood, taken in a trial of the OX40 agonist ivuxolimab. The chain's CDR3 is CASSMLGLGNQPQHF. DNA for the CDR3: TGTGCCAGTAGTATGTTGGGGCTGGGGAATCAGCCCCAGCATTTT.